The source of this T cell receptor beta chain is a study of post-analysis software for immune sequencing data. Study-wide findings and caveats: Samples prepared in the same batch strongly co-clustered by F measure. A significant reduction in normalized Chao1 diversity was observed in multiple sclerosis patients versus controls. Included in a set of roughly five TRBV segments more frequent in patients than controls were TRBV5-6, TRBV5-1 and TRBV20-1.

Each TCR beta cDNA library carried unique molecular identifiers. T cells, about 0.85 to 11 million of them, yielded some 500,000 cDNA molecules. One entry per CDR3 protein, called by TCRdb with MiXCR from the PCR reads. Among hundreds of thousands of distinct CDR3 sequences listed, around 40% were seen once. To note about this clonotype: Its antigen is not identified.

The CDR3 spans 16 residues. Unmatched junction bases numbered 4, after V lost 0 bases and J lost 1 base. Germline V gene lookup returns CDR1 DFQATT and CDR2 SNEGSKA (reference sequence). Source material: blood. V and J are TRBV20-1 and TRBJ2-1; 9 bases line up with TRBD2. The receptor's source is a girl aged 10 to 17 with multiple sclerosis. The CDR3 sequence: CSARDPLAGSYNEQFF. In DNA, the CDR3 is TGCAGTGCTAGAGATCCCCTAGCGGGGTCCTACAATGAGCAGTTCTTC.